This T cell receptor beta chain was found in a study of PD-L1 blockade in urothelial cancer. Documented time point: pretreatment peripheral blood. It was locally advanced or metastatic urothelial carcinoma that patients had. J lost 5 bases, V lost 1 base, and 10 bases had no gene match. The CDR3 is 17 amino acids. CDR1 and CDR2 (germline): LNHDA, SQIVND (reference sequence). The sample holds one count of this clone. Method: immunoSEQ multiplex PCR; TCRdb's copy keeps in-frame clones and lacks some. The table includes 130,000 or so clones, roughly 83% detected once. The TCR sequence derives from a man in his fifties with urothelial cancer. This chain joins TRBV19 and TRBJ1-4; 7 nucleotides agree with TRBD1. Sequenced material: PBMCs, taken around atezolizumab (anti-PD-L1) treatment. CDR3 in DNA: TGTGCCAGTAGTATAGGAAGACTGACAGGGAAGAATGAAAAACTGTTTTTT. Translation: CASSIGRLTGKNEKLFF.